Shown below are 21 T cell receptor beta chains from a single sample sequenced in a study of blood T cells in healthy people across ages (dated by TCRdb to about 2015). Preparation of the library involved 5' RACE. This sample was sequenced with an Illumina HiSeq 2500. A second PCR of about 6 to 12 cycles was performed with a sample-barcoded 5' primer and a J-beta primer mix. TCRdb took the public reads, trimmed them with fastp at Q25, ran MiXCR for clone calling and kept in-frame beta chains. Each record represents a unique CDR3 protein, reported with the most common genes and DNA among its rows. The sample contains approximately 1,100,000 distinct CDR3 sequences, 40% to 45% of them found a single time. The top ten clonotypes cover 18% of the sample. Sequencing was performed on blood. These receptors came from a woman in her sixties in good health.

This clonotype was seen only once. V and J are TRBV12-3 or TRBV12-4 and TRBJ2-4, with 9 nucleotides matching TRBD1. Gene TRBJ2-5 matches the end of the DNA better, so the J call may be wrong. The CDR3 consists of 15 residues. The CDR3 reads CASSLQGALMETQYF. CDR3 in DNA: TGTGCCAGCAGCTTACAGGGGGCGCTTATGGAGACCCAGTACTTC.

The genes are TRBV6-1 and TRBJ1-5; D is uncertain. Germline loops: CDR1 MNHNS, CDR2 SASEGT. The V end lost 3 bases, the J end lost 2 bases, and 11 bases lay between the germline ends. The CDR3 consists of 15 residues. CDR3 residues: CASSEGGFGNQPQHF. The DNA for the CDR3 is TGTGCCAGCAGTGAGGGAGGTTTCGGCAATCAGCCCCAGCATTTT.

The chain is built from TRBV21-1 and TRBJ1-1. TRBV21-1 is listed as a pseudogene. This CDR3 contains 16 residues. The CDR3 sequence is CASSTDSDTREGKAFF. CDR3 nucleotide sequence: TGTGCCAGCAGCACCGACTCGGACACACGCGAGGGAAAAGCTTTCTTT.

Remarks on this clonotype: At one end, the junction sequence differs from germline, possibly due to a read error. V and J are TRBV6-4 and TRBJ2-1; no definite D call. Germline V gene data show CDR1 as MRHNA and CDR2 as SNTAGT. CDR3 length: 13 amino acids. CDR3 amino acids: CASSDGRYNERFF. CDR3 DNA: TGTGCCAGCAGTGACGGACGATACAATGAGCGGTTCTTC.

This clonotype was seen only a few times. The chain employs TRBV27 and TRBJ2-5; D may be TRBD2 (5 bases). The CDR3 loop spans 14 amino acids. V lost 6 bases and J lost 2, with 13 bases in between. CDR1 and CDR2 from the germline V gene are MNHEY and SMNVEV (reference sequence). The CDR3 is CASSRGPRQETQYF. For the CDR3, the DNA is TGTGCCAGCAGCCGAGGGCCAAGGCAAGAGACCCAGTACTTC.

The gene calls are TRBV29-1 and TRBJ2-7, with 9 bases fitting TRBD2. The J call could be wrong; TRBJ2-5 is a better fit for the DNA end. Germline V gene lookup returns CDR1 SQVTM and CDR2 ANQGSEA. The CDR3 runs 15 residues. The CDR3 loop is CSVPTGTSTKETQYF. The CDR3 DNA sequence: TGCAGCGTTCCTACCGGGACTAGCACAAAAGAGACCCAGTACTTC.

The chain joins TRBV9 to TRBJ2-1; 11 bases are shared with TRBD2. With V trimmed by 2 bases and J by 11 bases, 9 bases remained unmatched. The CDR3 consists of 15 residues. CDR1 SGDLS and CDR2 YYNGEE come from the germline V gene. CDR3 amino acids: CASSVPGLADRQQFF. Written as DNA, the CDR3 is TGTGCCAGCAGCGTTCCGGGACTAGCGGACCGTCAGCAGTTCTTC.

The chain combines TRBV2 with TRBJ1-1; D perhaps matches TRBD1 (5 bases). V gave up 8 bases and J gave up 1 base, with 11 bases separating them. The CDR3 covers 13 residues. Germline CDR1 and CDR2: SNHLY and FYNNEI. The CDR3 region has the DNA TGTGCCAGCCAAGGACACGGGAACACTGAAGCTTTCTTT. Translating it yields CASQGHGNTEAFF.

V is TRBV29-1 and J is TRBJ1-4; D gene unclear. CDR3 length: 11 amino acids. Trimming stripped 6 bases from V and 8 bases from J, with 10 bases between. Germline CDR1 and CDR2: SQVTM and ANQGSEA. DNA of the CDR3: TGCAGCGTCGGTGGTATCGAAAAACTGTTTTTT. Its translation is CSVGGIEKLFF. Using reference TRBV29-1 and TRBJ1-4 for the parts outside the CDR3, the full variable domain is SAVISQKPSRDICQRGTSLTIQCQVDSQVTMMFWYRQQPGQSLTLIATANQGSEATYESGFVIDKFPISRPNLTFSTLTVSNMSPEDSSIYLCSVGGIEKLFFGSGTQLSVL.

In DNA form, the CDR3 reads TGTGCCAGCAGCTTGAGACAGTACAACTCAGATACGCAGTATTTT. Translated, it gives CASSLRQYNSDTQYF. The chain couples TRBV27 to TRBJ2-3; TRBD1 might be the D (5 bases). Germline assignment: CDR1 MNHEY and CDR2 SMNVEV (reference sequence). Trimming pared 6 bases from V and 4 bases from J, leaving 17 bases between. The CDR3 is 15 residues long.

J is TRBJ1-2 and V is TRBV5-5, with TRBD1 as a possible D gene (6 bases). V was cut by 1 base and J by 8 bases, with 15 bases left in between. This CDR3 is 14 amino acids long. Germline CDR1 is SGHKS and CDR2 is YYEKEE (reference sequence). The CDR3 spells CASSLSSGAQGYTF. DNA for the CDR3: TGTGCCAGCAGCTTGAGTTCGGGGGCGCAAGGCTACACCTTC.

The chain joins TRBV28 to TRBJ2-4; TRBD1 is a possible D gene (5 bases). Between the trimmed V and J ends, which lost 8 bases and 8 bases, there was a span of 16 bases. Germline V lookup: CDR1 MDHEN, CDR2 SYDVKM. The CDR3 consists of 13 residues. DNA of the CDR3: TGTGCCAGCCGACAGCCCCCCGTAGACATTCAGTACTTC. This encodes CASRQPPVDIQYF. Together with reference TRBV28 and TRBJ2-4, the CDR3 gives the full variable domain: DVKVTQSSRYLVKRTGEKVFLECVQDMDHENMFWYRQDPGLGLRLIYFSYDVKMKEKGDIPEGYSVSREKKERFSLILESASTNQTSMYLCASRQPPVDIQYFGAGTRLSVL.

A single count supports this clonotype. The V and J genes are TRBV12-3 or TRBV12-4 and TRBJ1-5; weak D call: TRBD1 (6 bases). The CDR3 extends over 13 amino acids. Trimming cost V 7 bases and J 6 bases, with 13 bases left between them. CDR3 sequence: CASTLGAGQPQHF. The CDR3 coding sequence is TGTGCCAGCACCTTGGGGGCGGGTCAGCCCCAGCATTTT.

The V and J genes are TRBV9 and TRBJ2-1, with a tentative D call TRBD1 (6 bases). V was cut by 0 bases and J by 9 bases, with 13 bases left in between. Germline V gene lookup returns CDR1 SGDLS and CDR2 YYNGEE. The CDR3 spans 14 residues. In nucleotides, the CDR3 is TGTGCCAGCAGCGTAGAGCAGGGGCTTACTGAGCAGTTCTTC. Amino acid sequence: CASSVEQGLTEQFF. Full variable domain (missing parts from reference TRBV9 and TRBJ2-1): DSGVTQTPKHLITATGQRVTLRCSPRSGDLSVYWYQQSLDQGLQFLIQYYNGEERAKGNILERFSAQQFPDLHSELNLSSLELGDSALYFCASSVEQGLTEQFFGPGTRLTVL.

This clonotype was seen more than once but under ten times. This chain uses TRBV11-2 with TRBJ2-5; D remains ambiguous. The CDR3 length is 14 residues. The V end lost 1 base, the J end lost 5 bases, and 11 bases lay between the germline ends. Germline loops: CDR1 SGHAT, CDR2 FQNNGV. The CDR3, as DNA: TGTGCCAGCAGCTTAGGTTTGAAGAGGGAGACCCAGTACTTC. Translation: CASSLGLKRETQYF.

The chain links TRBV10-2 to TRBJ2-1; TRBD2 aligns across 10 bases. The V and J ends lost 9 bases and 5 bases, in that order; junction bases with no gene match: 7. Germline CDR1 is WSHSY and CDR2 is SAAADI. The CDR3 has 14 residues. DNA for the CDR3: TGCGCCAGAGGAACGGGACTAGCGAACAATGAGCAGTTCTTC. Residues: CARGTGLANNEQFF.

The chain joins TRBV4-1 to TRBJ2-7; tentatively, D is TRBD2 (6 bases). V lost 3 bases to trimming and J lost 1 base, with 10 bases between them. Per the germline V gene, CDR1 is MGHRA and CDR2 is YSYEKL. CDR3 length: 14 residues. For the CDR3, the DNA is TGCGCCAGCAGCCAGGATAGCGGTTCCTACGAGCAGTACTTC. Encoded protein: CASSQDSGSYEQYF.

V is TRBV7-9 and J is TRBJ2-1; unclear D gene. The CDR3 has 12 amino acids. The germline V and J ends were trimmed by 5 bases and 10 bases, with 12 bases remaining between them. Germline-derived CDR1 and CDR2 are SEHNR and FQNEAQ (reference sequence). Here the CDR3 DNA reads TGTGCCAGCAGCACGGACCTATACGAGCAGTTCTTC. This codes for CASSTDLYEQFF.

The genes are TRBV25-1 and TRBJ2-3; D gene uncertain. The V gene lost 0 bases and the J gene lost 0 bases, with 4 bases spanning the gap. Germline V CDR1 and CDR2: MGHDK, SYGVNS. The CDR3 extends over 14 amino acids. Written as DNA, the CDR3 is TGTGCCAGCAGTGAATACAGGAGCACAGATACGCAGTATTTT. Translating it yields CASSEYRSTDTQYF.

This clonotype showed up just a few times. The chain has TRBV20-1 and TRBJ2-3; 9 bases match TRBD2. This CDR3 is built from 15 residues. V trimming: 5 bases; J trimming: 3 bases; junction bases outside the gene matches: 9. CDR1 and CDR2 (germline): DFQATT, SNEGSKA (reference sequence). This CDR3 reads CSAPFSGRATDTQYF. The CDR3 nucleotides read TGCAGTGCTCCGTTTAGCGGGAGAGCGACAGATACGCAGTATTTT.

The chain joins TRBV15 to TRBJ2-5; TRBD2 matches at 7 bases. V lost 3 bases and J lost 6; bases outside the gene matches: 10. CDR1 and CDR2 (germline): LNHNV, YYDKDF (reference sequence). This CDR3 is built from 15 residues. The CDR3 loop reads CATSSVGEGRQTQYF. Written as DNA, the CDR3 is TGTGCCACCAGCAGTGTCGGGGAGGGAAGGCAGACCCAGTACTTC.